This passage covers 21 T cell receptor beta chains from one sample sequenced in a study of CD8+ T cells in alopecia areata. Extracted from the samples, RNA was reverse transcribed into cDNA to serve as the sequencing template. Using immunoSEQ multiplex PCR, the repertoire was profiled, and TCRdb retains in-frame clones only, with some absent. The sample lists 61,000 or so clones, almost 97% occurring once. Material: CD8+ T cells sorted from blood, obtained at week 0. The receptors were sampled from a human donor with alopecia areata.

This chain links TRBV27 with TRBJ1-2, with D tentatively TRBD1 (5 bases). The germline gives CDR1 MNHEY, CDR2 SMNVEV (reference sequence). The CDR3 consists of 16 residues. With 4 bases removed from V and 3 bases from J, the gap between germline ends came to 18 bases. The DNA of the CDR3 is TGTGCCAGCAGTTCCACCTCCATCGGGACTGACTATGGCTACACCTTC. This translates into CASSSTSIGTDYGYTF.

The chain is built from TRBV6-5 and TRBJ2-5; 10 bases map to TRBD1. The CDR3 is 15 amino acids. CDR1 is MNHEY and CDR2 is SVGAGI in the germline V gene. With V trimmed by 5 bases and J by 4 bases, 7 bases remained unmatched. CDR3 loop: CASSRGTGDLETQYF. CDR3 nucleotides: TGTGCCAGCAGTAGGGGGACAGGGGATTTAGAGACCCAGTACTTC.

The gene calls are TRBV27 and TRBJ2-5; 8 nucleotides match TRBD2. J was trimmed by 5 bases and V by 9 bases; bases with no gene match: 11. The CDR3 loop spans 14 amino acids. The germline CDR1 and CDR2 sequences are MNHEY and SMNVEV (reference sequence). In DNA, the CDR3 is TGTGCCAGTTCCGGGGGGGGGCTAGGGGAGACCCAGTACTTC. Translated, it gives CASSGGGLGETQYF.

The V call is TRBV7-8, the J call TRBJ2-1; the D gene is possibly TRBD2 (7 bases). V lost 1 base, J lost 10 bases, and 11 bases lay in between. The V gene's germline CDR1 is SGHVS and CDR2 FQNEAQ. This CDR3 has 13 residues. The CDR3 region has the DNA TGTGCCAGCAGCTTAGTGGGGGGGCGAGAGCAGTTCTTC. Protein: CASSLVGGREQFF.

The chain uses TRBV5-1 and TRBJ2-7, with D possibly TRBD1 on 6 matching bases. CDR3 length: 15 residues. The V gene's germline CDR1 is SGHRS and CDR2 YFSETQ. V lost 1 base and J lost 0, with 11 bases in between. The CDR3 reads CASSLSLDSSYEQYF. The CDR3, as DNA: TGCGCCAGCAGCTTGAGCTTGGACAGCTCCTACGAGCAGTACTTC.

J is TRBJ2-7 and V is TRBV7-2, with TRBD2 matching 9 bases. The V gene's germline CDR1 is SGHTA and CDR2 FQGNSA. J was trimmed by 3 bases and V by 4 bases; bases with no gene match: 4. The CDR3 has 14 residues. DNA for the CDR3: TGTGCCAGCAGCTCGATTAGCGGGAGCTACGAGCAGTACTTC. Translating gives CASSSISGSYEQYF.

V usage is TRBV29-1 and J usage is TRBJ1-2; 12 nucleotides agree with TRBD1. The germline V gene encodes CDR1 SQVTM and CDR2 ANQGSEA. Unmatched junction bases numbered 11, after V lost 7 bases and J lost 5 bases. CDR3 length equals 15 residues. The CDR3 coding sequence is TGCAGCGCCTCGCCGGGACAGGGGGCCGAGTATGGCTACACCTTC. Amino acids: CSASPGQGAEYGYTF.

The rearrangement uses TRBV7-8 and TRBJ2-1; D perhaps matches TRBD2 (6 bases). Germline V CDR1 and CDR2: SGHVS, FQNEAQ. V was trimmed by 5 bases and J by 10 bases, leaving 24 bases between them. This CDR3 comprises 16 residues. CDR3 amino acids: CASSTPGGDPGPEQFF. The CDR3 DNA sequence: TGTGCCAGCAGCACCCCGGGCGGGGATCCCGGACCAGAGCAGTTCTTC.

The chain combines TRBV11-2 with TRBJ2-3; 9 nucleotides agree with TRBD2. After removal of 8 bases from V and 2 bases from J, the junction contained 5 bases not matched to a gene. The CDR3 extends over 14 amino acids. Germline-derived CDR1 and CDR2 are SGHAT and FQNNGV. The DNA of the CDR3 is TGTGCCAGCGGTTCTAGCGGGGTCACAGATACGCAGTATTTT. As protein: CASGSSGVTDTQYF.

CDR3 nucleotides: TGTGCCATCAGTGGTAGGACAGGGAGACCAGATACGCAGTATTTT. This codes for CAISGRTGRPDTQYF. This sequence joins TRBV10-3 and TRBJ2-3; 8 bases fit TRBD1. CDR1 and CDR2 from the germline V gene are ENHRY and SYGVKD. Germline trimming cut 4 bases from V and 4 bases from J; bases unmatched to any gene: 7. CDR3 length equals 15 residues.

This chain connects TRBV7-8 to TRBJ1-6, with D perhaps matching TRBD1 (5 bases). This CDR3 has 14 amino acids. Trimming stripped 0 bases from V and 14 bases from J, with 14 bases between. In germline, CDR1 is SGHVS, CDR2 FQNEAQ. Here the CDR3 reads CASSLAAGIPALHF. The CDR3 DNA reads as TGTGCCAGCAGCTTAGCCGCAGGGATTCCGGCCCTCCACTTT. The whole variable domain, filled in from reference TRBV7-8 and TRBJ1-6, reads GAGVSQSPRYKVAKRGQDVALRCDPISGHVSLFWYQQALGQGPEFLTYFQNEAQLDKSGLPSDRFFAERPEGSVSTLKIQRTQQEDSAVYLCASSLAAGIPALHFGNGTRLTVT.

The rearrangement links TRBV4-1 to TRBJ2-7; the match to TRBD1 covers 7 bases. V was pared by 1 base and J by 2 bases, with 5 bases of the junction left unmatched. This CDR3 has 15 amino acids. Germline values: CDR1 MGHRA, CDR2 YSYEKL. The CDR3 DNA reads TGCGCCAGCAGCCAAGTAGGGCAGGGGGCCTACGAGCAGTACTTC. Amino acid sequence: CASSQVGQGAYEQYF.

The chain has TRBV29-1 and TRBJ2-5; no reliable D call. Germline V gives CDR1 SQVTM, CDR2 ANQGSEA. The CDR3 length is 13 residues. Trimming took off 3 bases at V and 7 bases at J, with 15 bases between the two ends. CDR3 amino acids: CSVDIRSWGTQYF. As DNA, the CDR3 is TGCAGCGTTGACATTCGGTCTTGGGGGACCCAGTACTTC.

The chain carries TRBV10-3 and TRBJ2-3, with a possible D match to TRBD1 (6 bases). This CDR3 has 20 amino acids. Between the trimmed V and J ends, which lost 7 bases and 0 bases, there was a span of 29 bases. Looked up from germline, CDR1 is ENHRY and CDR2 is SYGVKD. This CDR3 is CAITPTSRGRSSSSTDTQYF. The DNA of the CDR3 is TGTGCCATCACCCCAACCTCCAGGGGCCGCTCCTCATCTAGCACAGATACGCAGTATTTT.

This chain joins TRBV7-6 and TRBJ2-7; D may be TRBD1 (6 bases). Germline CDR1 and CDR2: SGHVS and FNYEAQ. The CDR3 covers 13 residues. Trimming shortened V by 5 bases and J by 4 bases, and 12 bases separated the two germline ends. This chain's CDR3 is CASSLGQKYEQYF. CDR3 DNA sequence: TGTGCCAGCAGCCTTGGACAGAAATACGAGCAGTACTTC.

The rearrangement joins TRBV7-2 to TRBJ2-5; tentatively, D is TRBD1 (5 bases). The CDR3 is 12 amino acids. Germline-derived CDR1 and CDR2 are SGHTA and FQGNSA. V lost 5 bases to trimming and J lost 5 bases, with 9 bases between them. The CDR3 DNA reads TGTGCCAGCAGCCCAGGGTCTGAGACCCAGTACTTC. Translated, it gives CASSPGSETQYF. Based on the CDR3 plus reference TRBV7-2 and TRBJ2-5, the full variable domain is GAGVSQSPSNKVTEKGKDVELRCDPISGHTALYWYRQSLGQGLEFLIYFQGNSAPDKSGLPSDRFSAERTGGSVSTLTIQRTQQEDSAVYLCASSPGSETQYFGPGTRLLVL.

This clone was observed once. The chain links TRBV6-1 to TRBJ1-5; the match to TRBD1 covers 7 bases. The CDR3 loop spans 16 amino acids. Germline V gene lookup returns CDR1 MNHNS and CDR2 SASEGT. V gave up 4 bases and J gave up 7 bases; unmatched junction bases: 13. In DNA, the CDR3 is TGTGCCAGCAGTGGAGGACTACAGGGGACGAGGCAGCCCCAGCATTTT. Translating it yields CASSGGLQGTRQPQHF.

The CDR3 protein is CASSLGTGYDQPQHF. In DNA, the CDR3 is TGTGCCAGCAGCCTCGGGACAGGGTATGATCAGCCCCAGCATTTT. The V call is TRBV6-5, the J call TRBJ1-5; 9 bases agree with TRBD1. The germline CDR1 and CDR2 sequences are MNHEY and SVGAGI. The CDR3 loop spans 15 amino acids. Losses at the gene ends were 6 bases for V and 5 bases for J; bases not matched to a gene: 8.

The CDR3 protein is CASSQANRWETQYF. Here the CDR3 DNA reads TGTGCCAGCAGCCAAGCGAACCGATGGGAGACCCAGTACTTC. The chain has TRBV14 and TRBJ2-5; no clear D gene. V gave up 1 base and J gave up 5 bases, with 11 bases separating them. Germline V gene lookup returns CDR1 SGHDN and CDR2 FVKESK. The CDR3 contains 14 residues.

This sequence joins TRBV4-1 and TRBJ2-5; D could derive from TRBD1 or TRBD2 (5 bases each). This CDR3 has 15 residues. V was pared by 5 bases and J by 9 bases, with 22 bases between. Per the germline V gene, CDR1 is MGHRA and CDR2 is YSYEKL. The CDR3 loop is CASSSRDGNNVAQYF. The CDR3 DNA reads TGCGCCAGCAGCTCCCGGGACGGCAATAATGTGGCCCAGTACTTC.

The chain recombines TRBV4-3 with TRBJ1-2; D gene unclear. V was shortened by 0 bases and J by 14 bases, with 22 bases between the two germline ends. Germline values: CDR1 LGHNA, CDR2 YSLEER. CDR3 size: 15 residues. CDR3 region: CASSQEPGVHYGDTF. The DNA for the CDR3 is TGCGCCAGCAGCCAAGAACCTGGTGTCCATTACGGTGATACCTTC.